The 13 T cell receptor beta chains below come from one sample, sequenced in a study of T cell changes during pregnancy in multiple sclerosis (dated by TCRdb to between 2017 and 2020). Library method: the immunoSEQ multiplex PCR assay. The immuneACCESS repertoire file appears here via TCRdb, limited to in-frame rearrangements. These files lack a portion of the clones; in checked studies, under half of the deficit traces to unresolved V genes, and the cause of the others is not known. This sample lists about 76,000 clones; 80% to 95% were detected once. The ten largest clones represent 1.6% of the sample. Sequenced material: peripheral blood, taken in the first trimester of pregnancy. These receptors originate from a female donor in good health, enrolled as a control in a pregnancy study.

This chain connects TRBV6-1 to TRBJ1-1; perhaps TRBD1 as D (6 bases). V was shortened by 0 bases and J by 4 bases, with 6 bases between the two germline ends. This CDR3 region has 13 residues. Germline CDR1 is MNHNS and CDR2 is SASEGT. The CDR3 loop is CASSEARGTEAFF. CDR3 sequence (DNA): TGTGCCAGCAGTGAAGCCAGGGGCACTGAAGCTTTCTTT.

This chain connects TRBV5-1 to TRBJ1-2; D unclear. CDR1 and CDR2 (germline): SGHRS, YFSETQ. The CDR3 has 14 residues. V lost 4 bases and J lost 4, with 14 bases in between. The CDR3 is CASSPGRAGYGYTF. CDR3 sequence (DNA): TGCGCCAGCAGCCCGGGGAGGGCCGGCTATGGCTACACCTTC.

The genes are TRBV7-9 and TRBJ2-2, with D maybe TRBD1 (5 bases). Trimming pared 5 bases from V and 1 base from J, leaving 8 bases between. Germline lookup yields CDR1 SEHNR and CDR2 FQNEAQ (reference sequence). The CDR3 spans 14 residues. Here the CDR3 reads CASSLTGNTGELFF. The CDR3 region has the DNA TGTGCCAGCAGCCTCACAGGGAACACCGGGGAGCTGTTTTTT.

This chain uses TRBV6-5 with TRBJ2-7; D is unresolved. CDR3 length: 13 amino acids. CDR1 and CDR2 (germline): MNHEY, SVGAGI. V gave up 4 bases and J gave up 1 base, with 8 bases separating them. CDR3 sequence: CASSSETSYEQYF. The DNA of the CDR3 is TGTGCCAGCAGTTCCGAGACTTCCTACGAGCAGTACTTC.

V is TRBV9 and J is TRBJ2-2, with 7 nucleotides matching TRBD2. CDR1 and CDR2 from the germline V gene are SGDLS and YYNGEE. Unmatched junction bases numbered 10, after V lost 8 bases and J lost 0 bases. The CDR3 has 16 amino acids. CDR3 amino acids: CASGLGFISNTGELFF. CDR3 DNA sequence: TGTGCCAGTGGACTAGGCTTCATTTCGAACACCGGGGAGCTGTTTTTT.

The rearrangement uses TRBV10-3 and TRBJ1-3; D gene ambiguous. CDR3 size: 13 residues. Trimming removed 8 bases from V and 4 bases from J, with 12 bases in between. The germline V gene has CDR1 ENHRY and CDR2 SYGVKD. The CDR3 nucleotides are TGTGCCATCCACCAGGCGCCGGGAAACACCATATATTTT. Translating it yields CAIHQAPGNTIYF.

This clone was seen just once. The chain carries TRBV27 and TRBJ1-5; D possibly corresponds to TRBD1 (6 bases). The CDR3 is made up of 16 amino acids. Trimming removed 4 bases from V and 3 bases from J, with 16 bases in between. CDR1 is MNHEY and CDR2 is SMNVEV in the germline V gene (reference sequence). CDR3 sequence: CASSSQGTSNNQPQHF. CDR3 DNA: TGTGCCAGCAGTTCGCAGGGGACCTCAAACAATCAGCCCCAGCATTTT.

The J gene is TRBJ1-4, the V gene TRBV5-1, with no clear D. Germline lookup yields CDR1 SGHRS and CDR2 YFSETQ. The length of the CDR3 is 16 residues. Trimming pared 1 base from V and 6 bases from J, leaving 16 bases between. CDR3 nucleotide sequence: TGCGCCAGCAGCTTGAGGACTCACCGGCGGCATGAAAAACTGTTTTTT. Translating it yields CASSLRTHRRHEKLFF.

V and J are TRBV10-3 and TRBJ2-7, with 15 bases lining up with TRBD2. The CDR3 is made up of 14 amino acids. Germline values: CDR1 ENHRY, CDR2 SYGVKD. CDR3 protein: CLSWTSGRAGEQYF. In DNA form, the CDR3 reads TGTCTCTCCTGGACTAGCGGGAGGGCCGGCGAGCAGTACTTC.

DNA of the CDR3: TGTGCCAGCAGCCCCTCCCAGGGACTAGCGGGGTACAATGAGCAGTTCTTC. It yields the protein CASSPSQGLAGYNEQFF. J is TRBJ2-1 and V is TRBV11-3; the match to TRBD2 covers 13 bases. The length of the CDR3 is 17 residues. Germline CDR1 reads SGHNT; CDR2 reads YENEEA. The junction had 8 bases not matched to a gene; V was cut back by 5 bases and J by 4 bases.

This CDR3 reads CASSGTGEGMNTEAFF. For the CDR3, the DNA is TGTGCCAGCAGCGGGACAGGGGAGGGGATGAACACTGAAGCTTTCTTT. This chain uses TRBV9 with TRBJ1-1, with 9 positions matching TRBD1. The germline V gene has CDR1 SGDLS and CDR2 YYNGEE. The CDR3 has 16 amino acids. Trimming at V came to 3 bases and at J to 0 bases, leaving 6 bases not matched to a gene.

Many counts were recorded for this clone. The chain combines TRBV28 with TRBJ1-5; D is unresolved. In germline, CDR1 is MDHEN, CDR2 SYDVKM. This CDR3 comprises 14 residues. Trimming took off 3 bases at V and 7 bases at J, with 13 bases between the two ends. Here the CDR3 DNA reads TGTGCCAGCAGTTTCGGCGGGGTTGGGCAGCCCCAGCATTTT. Translating it yields CASSFGGVGQPQHF.

The J gene is TRBJ1-2, the V gene TRBV5-5, with 7 bases matching TRBD1. This CDR3 has 15 amino acids. Per the germline V gene, CDR1 is SGHKS and CDR2 is YYEKEE (reference sequence). With V trimmed by 1 base and J by 5 bases, 8 bases remained unmatched. CDR3 residues: CASSLSGAGGYGYTF. DNA for the CDR3: TGTGCCAGCAGCTTGTCAGGAGCAGGGGGGTATGGCTACACCTTC.